These 14 T cell receptor beta chains were sequenced from one sample in a study of cytomegalovirus exposure and HLA in healthy donors. Primers included in the PCR were 60 Vbeta and 13 Jbeta primers. The protocol was immunoSEQ multiplex PCR, while the TCRdb copy is restricted to in-frame clones and leaves out a portion. Of 120,000 to 150,000 clones detected, approximately 68% appear once; the ten largest clones hold around 4%. What was sequenced was PBMCs. Receptors originate from a man between 60 and 75 years old in good health and CMV-seronegative.

The chain couples TRBV5-1 to TRBJ2-3; 9 nucleotides match TRBD2. Germline V lookup: CDR1 SGHRS, CDR2 YFSETQ. The trim removed 0 bases at V and 6 bases at J, leaving 2 bases unmatched. The CDR3 is made up of 14 amino acids. The CDR3 loop is CASSLVAGADTQYF. The CDR3 DNA reads TGCGCCAGCAGCTTGGTAGCGGGAGCCGATACGCAGTATTTT. Supplemented by reference TRBV5-1 and TRBJ2-3, the full variable domain reads KAGVTQTPRYLIKTRGQQVTLSCSPISGHRSVSWYQQTPGQGLQFLFEYFSETQRNKGNFPGRFSGRQFSNSRSEMNVSTLELGDSALYLCASSLVAGADTQYFGPGTRLTVL.

The V and J genes are TRBV7-3 and TRBJ1-1; 7 bases fit TRBD1. CDR1 and CDR2 from the germline V gene are SGHTA and FQGTGA. V lost 5 bases, J lost 2 bases, and 5 bases stayed unmatched. This CDR3 comprises 14 residues. The CDR3 nucleotides read TGTGCCAGCAGCCTCGGGACAGAAAACACTGAAGCTTTCTTT. This translates into CASSLGTENTEAFF.

The chain employs TRBV28 and TRBJ2-5, with D hard to call. Per germline, CDR1 MDHEN and CDR2 SYDVKM. There are 11 residues in the CDR3. V was clipped by 6 bases and J by 1 base, with 3 bases between them. DNA for the CDR3: TGTGCCAGCAGCCTCCAAGAGACCCAGTACTTC. Amino acids: CASSLQETQYF. The full variable domain, completed using reference TRBV28 and TRBJ2-5, is DVKVTQSSRYLVKRTGEKVFLECVQDMDHENMFWYRQDPGLGLRLIYFSYDVKMKEKGDIPEGYSVSREKKERFSLILESASTNQTSMYLCASSLQETQYFGPGTRLLVL.

This chain joins TRBV5-1 and TRBJ2-5; 12 bases fit TRBD1. The CDR3 spans 15 residues. The V segment lost 4 bases and the J segment 4 bases; nucleotides outside the gene matches: 5. Germline-derived CDR1 and CDR2 are SGHRS and YFSETQ. The CDR3: CASSRGTGGVETQYF. CDR3 coding DNA: TGCGCCAGCAGCAGGGGGACAGGGGGCGTAGAGACCCAGTACTTC.

The V and J genes are TRBV28 and TRBJ2-3, with 10 bases aligning to TRBD1. The CDR3 consists of 16 residues. V was clipped by 3 bases and J by 3 bases; unmatched bases: 6. Looked up from germline, CDR1 is MDHEN and CDR2 is SYDVKM. The CDR3 is CASSFRRTGGTDTQYF. The CDR3 DNA reads TGTGCCAGCAGTTTCCGTCGGACAGGGGGGACAGATACGCAGTATTTT.

The chain combines TRBV30 with TRBJ2-5, with D possibly matching TRBD1 (6 bases). V shed 1 base and J shed 2 bases, with 11 bases lying between them. Germline V gene data show CDR1 as GTSNPN and CDR2 as SVGIG (reference sequence). The CDR3 is 14 residues long. CDR3 residues: CAWSAGAEQETQYF. The CDR3 region has the DNA TGTGCCTGGAGTGCAGGGGCTGAGCAAGAGACCCAGTACTTC.

This chain joins TRBV20-1 and TRBJ2-5, with a possible D match to TRBD2 (5 bases). The CDR3 has 11 residues. Per germline, CDR1 DFQATT and CDR2 SNEGSKA (reference sequence). V was cut by 6 bases and J by 5 bases, with 10 bases left in between. CDR3 in amino acids: CSAEPGETQYF. The CDR3 DNA reads as TGCAGTGCAGAGCCGGGGGAGACCCAGTACTTC.

The chain employs TRBV19 and TRBJ1-1, with unresolved D. The CDR3 loop spans 12 amino acids. The germline V gene has CDR1 LNHDA and CDR2 SQIVND (reference sequence). The germline V and J ends were trimmed by 10 bases and 4 bases, with 13 bases remaining between them. CDR3 loop: CATEGLGTEAFF. CDR3 nucleotide sequence: TGTGCCACCGAGGGTTTGGGCACTGAAGCTTTCTTT.

This clone was counted once. Additional DNA sequences in this sample encode the identical CDR3. The chain uses TRBV19 and TRBJ1-1; perhaps TRBD1 as D (5 bases). The V gene's germline CDR1 is LNHDA and CDR2 SQIVND (reference sequence). V lost 3 bases, J lost 2 bases, and 7 bases lay in between. The CDR3 spans 13 residues. This CDR3 is CASSIQGNTEAFF. The CDR3 DNA reads as TGTGCCAGTAGTATCCAGGGAAACACTGAAGCTTTCTTT.

This chain connects TRBV19 to TRBJ1-1; 9 bases are shared with TRBD1. Germline CDR1 LNHDA, CDR2 SQIVND (reference sequence). The length of the CDR3 is 15 residues. After removal of 2 bases from V and 1 base from J, the junction contained 2 bases not matched to a gene. The CDR3 loop is CASSIMGQGNTEAFF. The CDR3 bases are TGTGCCAGTAGTATAATGGGACAGGGGAACACTGAAGCTTTCTTT.

This clone was counted a few times. The chain is built from TRBV5-1 and TRBJ2-3; perhaps TRBD2 as D (6 bases). The germline CDR1 and CDR2 sequences are SGHRS and YFSETQ. The CDR3 is 14 amino acids. Deletions cut 7 bases from V and 0 bases from J, with 12 bases between. CDR3 sequence reads: CASGDSASTDTQYF. The CDR3, as DNA: TGCGCCAGCGGGGACTCCGCTAGCACAGATACGCAGTATTTT.

The rearrangement links TRBV4-2 to TRBJ2-1, with D possibly matching TRBD2 (6 bases). The germline V and J ends were trimmed by 0 bases and 0 bases, with 15 bases remaining between them. The CDR3 totals 18 residues. Germline CDR1 and CDR2: LGHNA and YNFKEQ. As DNA, the CDR3 is TGTGCCAGCAGCCAAGATGGGGAGGTGCTGAGCTCCTACAATGAGCAGTTCTTC. This gives the protein CASSQDGEVLSSYNEQFF.

This clone was observed a handful of times. The V call is TRBV27, the J call TRBJ2-1, with D unresolved. The V gene's germline CDR1 is MNHEY and CDR2 SMNVEV (reference sequence). CDR3 length equals 12 residues. V shed 7 bases and J shed 5 bases, with 9 bases lying between them. CDR3 nucleotides: TGTGCCAGCACCTCCTCGGACAATGAGCAGTTCTTC. This gives the protein CASTSSDNEQFF.

This chain links TRBV5-4 with TRBJ2-1; 10 bases agree with TRBD2. This CDR3 comprises 14 residues. The germline V gene encodes CDR1 SGHNT and CDR2 YYREEE (reference sequence). Trimming at V came to 3 bases and at J to 12 bases, leaving 9 bases not matched to a gene. The DNA for the CDR3 is TGTGCCAGCAGCTGGCTTACCCGGACTAGCGGGCAGTTCTTC. The encoded protein is CASSWLTRTSGQFF.